This T cell receptor beta chain stems from a study of CD8 T cells in Susac syndrome. Germline V lookup: CDR1 GTSNPN, CDR2 SVGIG (reference sequence). This CDR3 has 12 residues. V was cut by 3 bases and J by 1 base, with 7 bases left in between. Random hexamers were used to reverse transcribe the RNA input (0.5 to 1 ug). From the immunoSEQ multiplex PCR reads, TCRdb called clonotypes with MiXCR, one entry per CDR3 protein. The sample shows 150,000 to 200,000 distinct CDR3 sequences, roughly 95% of them seen only once. The clonotype was recovered from a human donor in good health. V is TRBV30 and J is TRBJ2-7; D is unresolved. Material: CD4+ T cells from PBMCs. This CDR3 reads CAWSLSSYEQYF. DNA of the CDR3: TGTGCCTGGAGCCTCTCGTCCTACGAGCAGTACTTC.